The 12 T cell receptor beta chains given below trace back to one sample, sequenced in a study of blood T cell repertoires in COVID-19. Here immunoSEQ multiplex PCR was the method, and the copy in TCRdb shows in-frame clones only, minus some. The table lists roughly 400,000 clones, around 91% of them singletons. The sample taken for sequencing was PBMCs or T cells enriched from blood (not recorded which). Receptors originate from a young man who had recovered from COVID-19.

The V and J genes are TRBV5-1 and TRBJ2-5; possibly TRBD2 for D (5 bases). Germline CDR1 is SGHRS and CDR2 is YFSETQ. The V and J ends lost 1 base and 5 bases respectively, with 12 bases between them. The CDR3 is 14 residues long. The CDR3 DNA is TGCGCCAGCAGCTTGTCGGGATTTGAGGAGACCCAGTACTTC. It yields the protein CASSLSGFEETQYF. The full variable domain, completed using reference TRBV5-1 and TRBJ2-5, is KAGVTQTPRYLIKTRGQQVTLSCSPISGHRSVSWYQQTPGQGLQFLFEYFSETQRNKGNFPGRFSGRQFSNSRSEMNVSTLELGDSALYLCASSLSGFEETQYFGPGTRLLVL.

This rearrangement joins TRBV2 to TRBJ1-5; D uncertain. The V gene lost 9 bases and the J gene lost 7 bases, with 16 bases spanning the gap. The CDR3 runs to 13 residues. Germline CDR1 SNHLY, CDR2 FYNNEI. CDR3 DNA: TGTGCCAGTGGGGTGATGCGGGAGCAGCCCCAGCATTTT. It codes for CASGVMREQPQHF.

The chain joins TRBV10-3 to TRBJ1-3, with 9 nucleotides matching TRBD1. CDR3 size: 16 residues. The V and J ends lost 10 bases and 0 bases, in that order; junction bases with no gene match: 10. The germline V gene has CDR1 ENHRY and CDR2 SYGVKD. The CDR3 is CATRPGTGISGNTIYF. The CDR3, as DNA: TGTGCCACCAGGCCAGGGACAGGGATCTCTGGAAACACCATATATTTT.

This chain links TRBV19 with TRBJ1-6, with TRBD1 identical over 8 bases. This CDR3 contains 13 residues. The junction had 6 bases not matched to a gene; V was cut back by 10 bases and J by 7 bases. CDR1 and CDR2 (germline): LNHDA, SQIVND (reference sequence). For the CDR3, the DNA is TGTGCCACCAGGGGACAGGTCAATTCACCCCTCCACTTT. It is translated as CATRGQVNSPLHF. Looking up the rest from reference TRBV19 and TRBJ1-6 gives the full variable domain: DGGITQSPKYLFRKEGQNVTLSCEQNLNHDAMYWYRQDPGQGLRLIYYSQIVNDFQKGDIAEGYSVSREKKESFPLTVTSAQKNPTAFYLCATRGQVNSPLHFGNGTRLTVT.

The V and J genes are TRBV5-1 and TRBJ2-5, with a tentative D call TRBD1 (7 bases). CDR3 length: 14 amino acids. Germline CDR1 reads SGHRS; CDR2 reads YFSETQ. Trimming cost V 0 bases and J 9 bases, with 15 bases left between them. The CDR3: CASSLAGGTAAQYF. The CDR3 DNA reads as TGCGCCAGCAGCTTGGCAGGGGGGACGGCGGCCCAGTACTTC.

This clone was observed a few times. The V gene is TRBV7-3, the J gene TRBJ2-1; 15 bases line up with TRBD2. The J segment lost 9 bases and the V segment lost 5 bases, leaving 8 bases of the junction unmatched. CDR3 length: 16 amino acids. The germline CDR1 and CDR2 sequences are SGHTA and FQGTGA. CDR3 sequence reads: CASSPGLAGGGSEQFF. In DNA, the CDR3 is TGTGCCAGCAGCCCGGGACTAGCGGGAGGTGGTAGTGAGCAGTTCTTC.

This clone was detected only a few times. The chain employs TRBV19 and TRBJ1-2, with no clear D. Per the germline V gene, CDR1 is LNHDA and CDR2 is SQIVND (reference sequence). The ends were cut back, 3 bases at V and 4 bases at J, with 15 bases in the middle. The CDR3 spans 15 residues. The CDR3 DNA reads TGTGCCAGTAGTATCCCCGGGAACTCTATCTATGGCTACACCTTC. Its protein product is CASSIPGNSIYGYTF.

The V and J genes are TRBV24-1 and TRBJ2-1; 7 positions agree with TRBD1. The V gene end was trimmed by 4 bases and the J gene end by 7 bases; junction bases not matched to a gene: 6. The CDR3 runs 14 residues. In germline, CDR1 is KGHDR, CDR2 SFDVKD. CDR3 residues: CATSEGDSFNEQFF. The CDR3 DNA is TGTGCCACCAGTGAGGGGGACAGTTTTAATGAGCAGTTCTTC.

Here the CDR3 reads CASGEVFHNEQFF. The CDR3 DNA reads TGTGCCAGTGGGGAGGTTTTTCACAATGAGCAGTTCTTC. This rearrangement joins TRBV6-5 to TRBJ2-1; the D gene is possibly TRBD2 (6 bases). The germline CDR1 and CDR2 sequences are MNHEY and SVGAGI. CDR3 length equals 13 residues. V was clipped by 9 bases and J by 5 bases, with 14 bases between them.

The rearrangement links TRBV5-1 to TRBJ2-2; D not resolved. Germline CDR1 SGHRS, CDR2 YFSETQ. V was cut by 2 bases and J by 4 bases, with 3 bases left in between. This CDR3 spans 12 amino acids. Here the CDR3 reads CASSFGTGELFF. The CDR3 DNA sequence: TGCGCCAGCAGCTTCGGCACCGGGGAGCTGTTTTTT.

The chain employs TRBV5-1 and TRBJ2-2; 8 nucleotides line up with TRBD1. This CDR3 region has 15 residues. With V trimmed by 7 bases and J by 5 bases, 10 bases remained unmatched. Germline loops: CDR1 SGHRS, CDR2 YFSETQ. CDR3 in DNA: TGCGCCAGCGGAAGGCCAGACAGGGGTACCGGGGAGCTGTTTTTT. As protein: CASGRPDRGTGELFF.

The chain has TRBV11-2 and TRBJ2-1; D is perhaps TRBD2 (6 bases). The CDR3 loop spans 12 amino acids. CDR1 and CDR2 from the germline V gene are SGHAT and FQNNGV. Trimming stripped 4 bases from V and 10 bases from J, with 11 bases between. The CDR3 sequence: CASSSAGLEQFF. For the CDR3, the DNA is TGTGCCAGCAGCTCCGCGGGACTGGAGCAGTTCTTC.